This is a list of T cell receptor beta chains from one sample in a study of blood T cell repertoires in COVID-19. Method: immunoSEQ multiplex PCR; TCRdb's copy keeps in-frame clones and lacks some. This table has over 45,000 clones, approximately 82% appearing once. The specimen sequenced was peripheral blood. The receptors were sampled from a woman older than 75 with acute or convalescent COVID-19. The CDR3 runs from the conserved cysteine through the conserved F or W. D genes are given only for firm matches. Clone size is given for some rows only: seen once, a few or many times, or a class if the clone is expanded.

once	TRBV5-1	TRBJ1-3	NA	TGCGCCAGCAGCCCCCGACAGAGCGGGTCTGGAAACACCATATATTTT	CASSPRQSGSGNTIYF
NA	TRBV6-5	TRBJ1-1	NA	TGTGCCAGCAGCCTAAACGGGGTCACAGAAGCTTTCTTT	CASSLNGVTEAFF
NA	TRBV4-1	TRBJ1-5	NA	TGCGCCAGCAGCCAAGATAGAGGGCGCGAAGGTCAGCCCCAGCATTTT	CASSQDRGREGQPQHF
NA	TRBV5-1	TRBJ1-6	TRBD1	TGCGCCAGCAGCGTCGACAGGGATCATTCACCCCTCCACTTT	CASSVDRDHSPLHF
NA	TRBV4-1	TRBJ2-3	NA	TGCGCCAGCAGCCAGGAGGGGCCAACAGATACGCAGTATTTT	CASSQEGPTDTQYF
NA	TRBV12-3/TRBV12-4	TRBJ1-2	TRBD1	TGTGCCAGCAGCGGACAGGGGGTTCGAGGCTACACCTTC	CASSGQGVRGYTF
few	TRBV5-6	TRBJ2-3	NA	TGTGCCAGCAGCTGGCCGGAAAGACAGGAGCCGAGCTCAGATACGCAGTATTTT	CASSWPERQEPSSDTQYF
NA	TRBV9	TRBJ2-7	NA	TGTGCCAGCAGCGTAGGTGCCGACATCTCCTACGAGCAGTACTTC	CASSVGADISYEQYF
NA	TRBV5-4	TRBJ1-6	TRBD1	TGTGCCAGCAGCTTGGCGGTAACAGGGGTGGACTCACCCCTCCACTTT	CASSLAVTGVDSPLHF
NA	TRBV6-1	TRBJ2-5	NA	TGTGCCAGCAGTGAAGCGCTGTGGCAGGGGGGTGAGACCCAGTACTTC	CASSEALWQGGETQYF
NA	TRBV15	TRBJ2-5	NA	TGTGCCACCAGCGAAGGACTGGGGACCCAGTACTTC	CATSEGLGTQYF
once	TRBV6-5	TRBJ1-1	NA	TGTGCCATCGGACCGGGGGGGGACACTGAAGCTTTCTTT	CAIGPGGDTEAFF
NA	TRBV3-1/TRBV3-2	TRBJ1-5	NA	TGTGCCAGCAGCCTTGAACAGGGTGACAATCAGCCCCAGCATTTT	CASSLEQGDNQPQHF
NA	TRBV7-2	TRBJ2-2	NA	TGTGCCAGCAGCTTAAAGCGGTCAGGAAGCACCGGGGAGCTGTTTTTT	CASSLKRSGSTGELFF
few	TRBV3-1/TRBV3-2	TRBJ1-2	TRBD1	TGTGCCAGCAGCTCCTCGGGGCAGGGGGCAGGTGGCTACACCTTC	CASSSSGQGAGGYTF
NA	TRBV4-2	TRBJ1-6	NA	TGTGCCAGCAGACCTCACCGGGATTCTAATTCACCCCTCCACTTT	CASRPHRDSNSPLHF
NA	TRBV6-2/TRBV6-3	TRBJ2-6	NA	TGTGCCAGCAGCGGGGCTAGGGTGACAGTCGGTCTGGGGGCCAACGTCCTGACTTTC	CASSGARVTVGLGANVLTF
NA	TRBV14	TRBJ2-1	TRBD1	TGTGCCAGCAGCCAAGATAAGGGACAGATCTACAATGAGCAGTTCTTC	CASSQDKGQIYNEQFF
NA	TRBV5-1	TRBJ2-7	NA	TGCGCCAGCAGCAAAGAGGGTCCCTCCTACGAGCAGTACTTC	CASSKEGPSYEQYF
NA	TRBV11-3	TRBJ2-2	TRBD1	TGTGCCAGCTCACAGGGGCATCTGAACACCGGGGAGCTGTTTTTT	CASSQGHLNTGELFF
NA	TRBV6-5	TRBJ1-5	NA	TGTGCCAGCAGGACCGGACAGCATAGCAATCAGCCCCAGCATTTT	CASRTGQHSNQPQHF
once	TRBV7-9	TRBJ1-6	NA	TGTGCCAGCAGCTCGGACAGCCCAGGAAGGGGGTCACCCCTCCACTTT	CASSSDSPGRGSPLHF
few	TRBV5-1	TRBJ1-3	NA	TGCGCCAGCACGACAGCCTCTGGAAACACCATATATTTT	CASTTASGNTIYF
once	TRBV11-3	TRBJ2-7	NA	TGTGCCAGCAGCCAGGGGGGCAAAACCTACGAGCAGTACTTC	CASSQGGKTYEQYF
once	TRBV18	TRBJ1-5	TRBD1	TGTGCCAGCTCGACAGGGGCGGACAATCAGCCCCAGCATTTT	CASSTGADNQPQHF
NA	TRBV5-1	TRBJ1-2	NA	TGCGCCAGCAGCTTGGGCCCCATTGGGCAGGGAATTGGCTACACCTTC	CASSLGPIGQGIGYTF